These 20 T cell receptor beta chains were sequenced from one sample in a study of T-cell reconstitution after alpha-beta-depleted transplantation in children. TCRbeta library preparation incorporated unique molecular identifiers. TCRdb fed the PCR reads into MiXCR, producing one record per CDR3 protein. The sample holds some 640,000 distinct CDR3 sequences, roughly 17% seen once. This specimen consisted of PBMCs from the stem cell graft donor, obtained from the stem cell graft. Source of these receptors: a human donor who donated a stem cell graft to a child with acute myeloid leukemia.

The gene calls are TRBV12-3 or TRBV12-4 and TRBJ1-4; possible D gene TRBD1, 6 bases. The CDR3 runs 16 residues. V gave up 6 bases and J gave up 1 base, with 15 bases separating them. CDR3 sequence (DNA): TGTGCCAGCAGCAGCAGGGGAAGGAGAACTAATGAAAAACTGTTTTTT. Translated, it gives CASSSRGRRTNEKLFF.

CDR3 nucleotides: TGTGCCACCAGTGATCCGGGACAGGGCATTCACACAGATACGCAGTATTTT. Its protein product is CATSDPGQGIHTDTQYF. The chain uses TRBV24-1 and TRBJ2-3; 9 nucleotides align to TRBD1. CDR3 length: 17 residues. The germline gives CDR1 KGHDR, CDR2 SFDVKD. V was pared by 3 bases and J by 2 bases, with 8 bases of the junction left unmatched.

The rearrangement joins TRBV24-1 to TRBJ2-1; D is perhaps TRBD1 (5 bases). The V gene's germline CDR1 is KGHDR and CDR2 SFDVKD. Deletions cut 0 bases from V and 9 bases from J, with 14 bases between. The CDR3 spans 15 residues. The DNA of the CDR3 is TGTGCCACCAGTGATTTGCTAGGGGCAGTGAGTGAGCAGTTCTTC. It translates to CATSDLLGAVSEQFF.

The chain has TRBV24-1 and TRBJ2-5; tentative D call: TRBD1 (6 bases). CDR1 KGHDR and CDR2 SFDVKD come from the germline V gene. There are 14 residues in the CDR3. The V end was cut by 4 bases, the J end by 3 bases, with 11 bases between. The CDR3 coding sequence is TGTGCCACCAGTGACCGAACAGGGAAAGAGACCCAGTACTTC. This translates into CATSDRTGKETQYF.

The J gene is TRBJ1-5, the V gene TRBV5-6; D perhaps matches TRBD1 (5 bases). The V end was cut by 6 bases, the J end by 0 bases, with 16 bases between. The CDR3 is 16 amino acids. The germline V gene encodes CDR1 SGHDT and CDR2 YYEEEE. CDR3 protein: CASTFGADHSNQPQHF. The CDR3 DNA is TGTGCCAGCACCTTTGGGGCAGACCATAGCAATCAGCCCCAGCATTTT. The full variable domain, rest sourced from reference TRBV5-6 and TRBJ1-5, is DAGVTQSPTHLIKTRGQQVTLRCSPKSGHDTVSWYQQALGQGPQFIFQYYEEEERQRGNFPDRFSGHQFPNYSSELNVNALLLGDSALYLCASTFGADHSNQPQHFGDGTRLSIL.

This clonotype was counted between two and nine times. The gene calls are TRBV24-1 and TRBJ2-1; no reliable D call. V was shortened by 4 bases and J by 9 bases, with 12 bases between the two germline ends. This CDR3 comprises 13 residues. In germline, CDR1 is KGHDR, CDR2 SFDVKD. The CDR3 reads CATSEKVFGEQFF. The CDR3 DNA sequence: TGTGCCACCAGTGAAAAGGTATTCGGTGAGCAGTTCTTC.

This clonotype was picked up many times. The gene calls are TRBV20-1 and TRBJ2-1; D remains ambiguous. This CDR3 is built from 14 residues. The V end was cut by 0 bases, the J end by 1 base, with 7 bases between. Germline V CDR1 and CDR2: DFQATT, SNEGSKA (reference sequence). The CDR3 bases are TGCAGTGCTAGAGATCAGGTTTCCTACAATGAGCAGTTCTTC. It yields the protein CSARDQVSYNEQFF.

The chain employs TRBV6-2 or TRBV6-3 and TRBJ1-4; possible D gene TRBD1, 5 bases. V was trimmed by 2 bases and J by 6 bases, leaving 10 bases between them. This CDR3 has 14 residues. Germline CDR1 MNHEY, CDR2 SVGEGT. CDR3 nucleotides: TGTGCCAGCAGTTACCCGGACACGGATGAAAAACTGTTTTTT. Encoded protein: CASSYPDTDEKLFF.

About this clonotype: This may be a read error: a much more frequent sequence differs by one nucleotide. The chain's CDR3 is CASSYEVGRRDTQYF. CDR3 coding DNA: TGTGCCAGCAGTTATGAGGTCGGGCGAAGAGATACGCAGTATTTT. The chain combines TRBV6-5 with TRBJ2-3, with unresolved D. Germline CDR1 and CDR2: MNHEY and SVGAGI. This CDR3 contains 15 residues. Trimming cost V 3 bases and J 5 bases, with 15 bases left between them.

This clonotype was seen more than once but under ten times. This chain connects TRBV7-3 to TRBJ2-2; D might be TRBD1 (6 bases). This CDR3 comprises 19 residues. V was trimmed by 2 bases and J by 1 base, leaving 20 bases between them. Germline V gives CDR1 SGHTA, CDR2 FQGTGA. DNA for the CDR3: TGTGCCAGCAGCTTAGTAGTTACAGGGCTTCCTAGGAACACCGGGGAGCTGTTTTTT. Translating gives CASSLVVTGLPRNTGELFF. Full variable domain (remainder filled in from reference TRBV7-3 and TRBJ2-2): GAGVSQTPSNKVTEKGKYVELRCDPISGHTALYWYRQSLGQGPEFLIYFQGTGAADDSGLPNDRFFAVRPEGSVSTLKIQRTERGDSAVYLCASSLVVTGLPRNTGELFFGEGSRLTVL.

There are many counts of this clonotype. This rearrangement joins TRBV20-1 to TRBJ2-3, with D hard to call. CDR1 is DFQATT and CDR2 is SNEGSKA in the germline V gene (reference sequence). Trimming took off 6 bases at V and 2 bases at J, with 12 bases between the two ends. The CDR3 has 13 amino acids. The CDR3 sequence is CSAPENPTDTQYF. The CDR3 DNA sequence: TGCAGTGCACCGGAGAACCCCACAGATACGCAGTATTTT.

The CDR3, as DNA: TGTGCCAGCAGCTCGACTAAGCCGGAGACCCAGTACTTC. It encodes CASSSTKPETQYF. V gene TRBV7-9 combines with J gene TRBJ2-5; the D gene is possibly TRBD2 (5 bases). CDR3 length: 13 residues. With 4 bases removed from V and 5 bases from J, the gap between germline ends came to 11 bases. Germline loops: CDR1 SEHNR, CDR2 FQNEAQ (reference sequence).

This clonotype was counted between two and nine times. The gene calls are TRBV9 and TRBJ2-7; 10 bases match TRBD1. CDR3 size: 14 residues. Germline values: CDR1 SGDLS, CDR2 YYNGEE. The V segment lost 0 bases and the J segment 4 bases; nucleotides outside the gene matches: 1. The CDR3 reads CASSVGGQGYEQYF. CDR3 bases: TGTGCCAGCAGCGTAGGGGGACAGGGGTACGAGCAGTACTTC.

There are many counts of this clonotype. CDR3 loop: CASSRDRGWETQYF. The CDR3 DNA is TGTGCCAGCAGCCGGGACAGGGGGTGGGAGACCCAGTACTTC. The chain has TRBV6-1 and TRBJ2-5; 11 nucleotides agree with TRBD1. With 6 bases clipped from V and 5 bases from J, the junction kept 5 bases outside the gene matches. The CDR3 extends over 14 amino acids. Germline-derived CDR1 and CDR2 are MNHNS and SASEGT.

This clonotype was picked up many times. The CDR3 DNA sequence: TGTGCCAGCAGATCCGGGGTAGCGGAGACCCAGTACTTC. It codes for CASRSGVAETQYF. The rearrangement uses TRBV4-2 and TRBJ2-5, with D perhaps matching TRBD2 (5 bases). The CDR3 covers 13 residues. The germline V and J ends were trimmed by 6 bases and 5 bases, with 13 bases remaining between them. Germline V CDR1 and CDR2: LGHNA, YNFKEQ.

This clonotype was seen a handful of times. This sequence joins TRBV15 and TRBJ2-3; D is possibly TRBD1 or TRBD2 (5 bases each). In germline, CDR1 is LNHNV, CDR2 YYDKDF (reference sequence). The ends were cut back, 1 base at V and 0 bases at J, with 14 bases in the middle. The CDR3 is 17 amino acids. The CDR3 DNA sequence: TGTGCCACCAGCAGAGTGAGACAGTGGACTAGCACAGATACGCAGTATTTT. Translation: CATSRVRQWTSTDTQYF. The entire variable domain, with the rest obtained from reference TRBV15 and TRBJ2-3, is as follows: DAMVIQNPRYQVTQFGKPVTLSCSQTLNHNVMYWYQQKSSQAPKLLFHYYDKDFNNEADTPDNFQSRRPNTSFCFLDIRSPGLGDTAMYLCATSRVRQWTSTDTQYFGPGTRLTVL.

This clonotype was detected only a few times. This sequence joins TRBV28 and TRBJ2-2, with TRBD2 matching 7 bases. CDR1 and CDR2 from the germline V gene are MDHEN and SYDVKM. This CDR3 region has 17 residues. Unmatched junction bases numbered 17, after V lost 5 bases and J lost 8 bases. The CDR3 loop is CASSPSRRTRPRGELFF. CDR3 nucleotide sequence: TGTGCCAGCAGTCCCTCCCGACGGACTAGACCGAGGGGGGAGCTGTTTTTT.

This clonotype was recorded at least ten times. DNA of the CDR3: TGCAGTGCTAGAGATCCACGCGGGGGGGCCCACGAGCAGTACGTC. Encoded protein: CSARDPRGGAHEQYV. This rearrangement joins TRBV20-1 to TRBJ2-7, with 9 bases matching TRBD2. Germline trimming cut 0 bases from V and 5 bases from J; bases unmatched to any gene: 8. This CDR3 has 15 amino acids. Looked up from germline, CDR1 is DFQATT and CDR2 is SNEGSKA (reference sequence).

The chain joins TRBV25-1 to TRBJ1-2; a possible D gene is TRBD1 (6 bases). CDR1 is MGHDK, CDR2 SYGVNS, per germline. V lost 9 bases to trimming and J lost 4 bases, with 12 bases between them. The CDR3 contains 12 residues. The CDR3 here is CASRGDTYGYTF. CDR3 bases: TGTGCCAGTCGGGGGGACACCTATGGCTACACCTTC.

About this clonotype itself: This sequence may be a read error, since a much larger clone differs from it by one base. The chain has TRBV25-1 and TRBJ2-5; 8 bases agree with TRBD1. Germline V gene data show CDR1 as MGHDK and CDR2 as SYGVNS. The CDR3 has 14 amino acids. The CDR3: CASSEDRALETQHF. The CDR3 DNA follows: TGTGCCAGCAGTGAGGACAGGGCCCTAGAGACCCAGCACTTC.